This TCR beta chain comes out of a study of immune evolution from preneoplasia to lung adenocarcinoma (dated by TCRdb to 2020 to 2022). For the wider study: HLA loss of heterozygosity was found in 7% of AIS, roughly 15% of MIA and more than 25% of ADC lesions, and in no AAH lesions. Immune contexture across lung adenocarcinoma precursors and invasive adenocarcinoma was profiled using immune gene expression, TCR sequencing and multiplex immunofluorescence. Resected precursor lesions (AAH, AIS, MIA) and invasive adenocarcinomas were compared with paired morphologically normal lung tissue. Sample size was determined by specimen availability and not by a prior power calculation. The immune data were combined with whole exome sequencing and methylation data from the same cohort of nodules. In total, the cohort included 53 patients with pulmonary nodules, all of whom underwent surgical resection. The TCR sequencing data were obtained from around 46 patients. The study reported that 85 to 130 samples were used for TCR sequencing. Class I HLA alleles were inferred from exome data with POLYSOLVER, and allele-specific HLA loss was detected with LOHHLA.

Points the paper makes about the study in general: Findings were based on association rather than direct causation; larger cohorts with long-term follow-up and longitudinal biopsies were deemed needed. Because all patients came from Japan and China, whether the findings apply to Western populations was uncertain. Clonality was highest in normal lung, while later-stage lesions appeared to have lower clonality but higher T cell density and diversity. The highest T cell clonality was observed in KRAS-mutant nodules compared with EGFR-mutant or double wild-type lesions. Normal lung had the highest top T cell clone frequencies, and these frequencies appeared to fall progressively from AAH through AIS, MIA and invasive adenocarcinoma.

Patients underwent resection in Japan or China between about 2014 and 2017. Two lung cancer pathologists independently confirmed the histologic diagnosis of each case on H&E slides. For nucleic acid extraction, premalignant or tumor cells were enriched by macro-dissection following pathologic assessment. DNA was isolated from FFPE tissue using the AllPrep DNA/RNA FFPE Kit. The germline V gene encodes CDR1 MNHEY and CDR2 SMNVEV (reference sequence). From cysteine to phenylalanine, the CDR3 is 14 amino acids long. The retained sequence is limited to the CDR3, 42 bases, with the frame set at the first base. From V the trimming removes 7 bases and from J it removes 3 bases, while the gene matches leave 6 bases of the junction unaccounted for. Comments on this clone: It lacks a known antigen. Base qualities are not provided; no much larger clone lies one nucleotide away.

The immunoSEQ hsTCRbeta Kit was used to sequence TCR beta CDR3 regions from DNA. The paper's processing steps were these. TCR sequencing data were analysed with the ImmunoSEQ Analyzer. T cell clonality was defined as 1 minus Pielou's evenness computed on productive rearrangements. The inverse Simpson index, applied to productive templates, was used to measure T cell diversity. T cell density was TCR beta template counts normalized to usable DNA, estimated by amplifying and sequencing housekeeping genes. Two-sided Kruskal-Wallis tests were used to compare TCR metrics across histologic stages. Drawn from immuneACCESS, this table holds only the in-frame rearrangements with V and J called that TCRdb kept. Clones are partly lost; checked studies trace under half to an unresolved V gene and leave the rest unexplained. V and J calls plus clone size are reproduced from that table; the DNA served to infer D and trimming. A total of 39,000 or so clones appear in this sample, roughly 80% of them only once. The ten largest clones add up to less than 6% of the sample.

The chain uses TRBV27 and TRBJ2-7; 10 central bases correspond to TRBD2. Sequenced input: FFPE invasive lung adenocarcinoma tissue. The cell subset or site label on this specimen signifies: frankly invasive lung adenocarcinoma (ADC). The clonotype originates from a person aged 55 to 69 with lung adenocarcinoma. The CDR3 reads as follows: CASKRTSGSYEQYF. The DNA sequence is TGTGCCAGCAAGAGGACTAGCGGAAGCTACGAGCAGTACTTC.